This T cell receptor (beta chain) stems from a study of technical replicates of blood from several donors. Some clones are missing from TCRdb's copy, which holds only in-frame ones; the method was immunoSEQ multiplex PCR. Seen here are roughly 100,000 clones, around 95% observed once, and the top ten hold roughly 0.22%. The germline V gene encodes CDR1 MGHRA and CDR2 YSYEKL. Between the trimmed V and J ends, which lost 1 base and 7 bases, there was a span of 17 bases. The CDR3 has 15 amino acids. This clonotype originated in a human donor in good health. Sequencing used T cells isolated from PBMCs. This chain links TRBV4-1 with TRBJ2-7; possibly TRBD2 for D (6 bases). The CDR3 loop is CASSQGRALAWEQYF. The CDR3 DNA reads TGCGCCAGCAGCCAAGGGAGAGCACTAGCCTGGGAGCAGTACTTC.